This entry describes one T cell receptor (beta chain). This sample was included in a study of blood T cell repertoires in COVID-19. Whole-study context: Both acute and convalescent COVID-19 samples were obtained from the United States, Italy and Spain. T cells, B-cell-depleted T cells, or PBMCs provided the cDNA or gDNA that served as material.

V shed 5 bases and J shed 4 bases, with 11 bases lying between them. Germline lookup yields CDR1 MNHEY and CDR2 SVGAGI. The CDR3 loop spans 13 amino acids. As originally analysed: Estimation of nucleated cell counts was performed using reference gene primer amplification. Using immunoSEQ multiplex PCR, the repertoire was profiled, and TCRdb retains in-frame clones only, with some absent. From that table come the V and J calls and clone size; the DNA was used to work out D and trimming. The sample carries about 140,000 clones, under 85% recorded once. This clonotype was obtained from a human donor in a cohort sampled during active COVID-19. This rearrangement joins TRBV6-5 to TRBJ1-2, with D possibly matching TRBD1 (5 bases). Material: peripheral blood. CDR3 nucleotides: TGTGCCAGCAGTAAGACAGATATCTATGGCTACACCTTC. Its translation is CASSKTDIYGYTF.